Listed below are T cell receptor beta chains from one sample, sequenced in a study of T cell repertoires in cytomegalovirus infection. TCRdb reprocessed the reads via MiXCR and lists one record per CDR3 protein. Counted here are about 920,000 distinct CDR3 sequences, 25% to 40% occurring once; the ten biggest clones make up 10% to 15%. Their target antigens are unknown. The material was cultured CD8+ T cells from PBMCs, obtained from culture after CMV antigen stimulation. Receptor source: a human donor in good health (CMV status not recorded). Some clones in this sample may be carry-over from other donors' samples. The CDR3 runs from the conserved cysteine through the conserved F or W. The D gene is left open where the match is weak. Clone size is given for some rows only: seen once, a few or many times, or a class if the clone is expanded.

TRBJ2-5	.	TRBV7-6	TRBD2	TGTGCCAGCAGACTAGAGGCTAGCGGGGTGGAGACCCAGTACTTC	CASRLEASGVETQYF
TRBJ2-1	.	TRBV6-4	TRBD2	TGTGCCAGCAGTGCGGGACTAGCGGGGGCGCATAACTACAATGAGCAGTTCTTC	CASSAGLAGAHNYNEQFF
TRBJ1-2	many	TRBV7-2	.	TGTGCCAGCAGCTTTTGGCTTACTAACTATGGCTACACCTTC	CASSFWLTNYGYTF
TRBJ1-4	.	TRBV7-6	.	TGTGCCAGCAGCCCGAGGGGCGTGTGGGAAAAACTGTTTTTT	CASSPRGVWEKLFF
TRBJ2-7	few	TRBV5-6	TRBD1	TGTGCCAGCAGCTTGGGGGGACAGTCTTACTCCTACGAGCAGTACTTC	CASSLGGQSYSYEQYF
TRBJ1-1	few	TRBV4-1	.	TGCGCCAGCAGCCAAGGTAGGGGGGCCATGAACACTGAAGCTTTCTTT	CASSQGRGAMNTEAFF
TRBJ1-6	.	TRBV4-1	TRBD1	TGCGCCAGCAGCCGGGAGACAGGGGACTATTCACCCCTCCACTTT	CASSRETGDYSPLHF
TRBJ1-2	.	TRBV20-1	.	TGCAGTGCTAGTGGGACGCCGCGCGGCTACACCTTC	CSASGTPRGYTF
TRBJ1-5	once	TRBV10-3	TRBD1	TGTGCCACCGGAAGGGACAGGGGCCAGCCCCAGCATTTT	CATGRDRGQPQHF
TRBJ2-3	many	TRBV7-2	.	TGTGCCAGCAGCCTAGGGACTCCGAGCACAGATACGCAGTATTTT	CASSLGTPSTDTQYF
TRBJ2-3	few	TRBV12-3/TRBV12-4	.	TGTGCCAGCAGTTCCCGTTTTGATACGCAGTATTTT	CASSSRFDTQYF
TRBJ2-7	few	TRBV12-3/TRBV12-4	.	TGTGCCAGCAGCCTAGGGGGGGGTCTGGACGAGCAGTACTTC	CASSLGGGLDEQYF
TRBJ2-3	many	TRBV7-9	.	TGTGCCAGCAGTCCCTACAACCCCCGAGATACGCAGTATTTT	CASSPYNPRDTQYF
TRBJ1-2	.	TRBV25-1	.	TGTGCCAGCAGTGAATCACCCAGGAATTATGGCTACACCTTC	CASSESPRNYGYTF
TRBJ1-1	.	TRBV6-2/TRBV6-3	TRBD1	TGTGCCAGCAGTTACCCTGTCCCTTACAGGGGGCATAACACTGAAGCTTTCTTT	CASSYPVPYRGHNTEAFF
TRBJ2-2	.	TRBV6-1	TRBD1	TGTGCCAACAGTCTCGGGACAGGGAGCACCGGGGAGCTGTTTTTT	CANSLGTGSTGELFF
TRBJ2-7	.	TRBV2	.	TGTGCCAGCAGTGGGAGGGGGCGCGTATGGGCCTACGAGCAGTACTTC	CASSGRGRVWAYEQYF
TRBJ2-4	few	TRBV6-5	.	TGTGCCAGCAGTTACTCAGGTCGGGGAACCAAAAACATTCAGTACTTC	CASSYSGRGTKNIQYF
TRBJ1-1	.	TRBV14	TRBD1	TGTGCCAGCAGCCAAGTCCCCCTGTCCGGGACAGGGGTTGGGGTCGGTGAAGCTTTCTTT	CASSQVPLSGTGVGVGEAFF
TRBJ1-5	.	TRBV9	.	TGTGCCAGCAGCGTAACGAGTGATAGCAATCAGCCCCAGCATTTT	CASSVTSDSNQPQHF
TRBJ2-1	.	TRBV10-3	TRBD2	TGTGCCATCAGTGACCCCGGACTAGGTATCTATGAGCAGTTCTTC	CAISDPGLGIYEQFF
TRBJ2-3	.	TRBV5-6	TRBD1	TGTGCCAGCAGCTCCAAACCGGGACAGAGCACAGATACGCAGTATTTT	CASSSKPGQSTDTQYF
TRBJ2-2	few	TRBV5-1	TRBD1	TGCGCCAGCAGCTTTTTCCGGGACAGGGTCACCGGGGAGCTGTTTTTT	CASSFFRDRVTGELFF
TRBJ2-1	few	TRBV6-8	TRBD2	TGTGCCAGCAGTCCGGGGGGTGGGGCCGGCGAGCAGTTCTTC	CASSPGGGAGEQFF
TRBJ1-2	.	TRBV4-1	.	TGCGCCAGCAACCAAACGGGGGACGGCTATGGCTACACCTTC	CASNQTGDGYGYTF
TRBJ2-7	few	TRBV5-5	.	TGTGCCAGCAGCCCCTTGGAACACTCCTACGAGCAGTACTTC	CASSPLEHSYEQYF
TRBJ1-2	.	TRBV19	TRBD1	TGTGCCAGTAATTTTCCGCTTGAGGGACAGGGGTTCGGCTACACCTTC	CASNFPLEGQGFGYTF
TRBJ1-1	.	TRBV7-9	.	TGTGCCAGCAGCTTAGCGTCAGGGAAGAACACTGAAGCTTTCTTT	CASSLASGKNTEAFF
TRBJ2-7	.	TRBV10-3	TRBD2	TGTGCCATCACCACCCAAGCTAGCGGATCCTACGAGCAGTACTTC	CAITTQASGSYEQYF
TRBJ1-5	few	TRBV5-4	TRBD1	TGTGCCAGCAGCGACCGGGACAGGAATCAGCCCCAGCATTTT	CASSDRDRNQPQHF
TRBJ2-3	.	TRBV4-3	TRBD1	TGCGCCAGCAGCCATGGCGACAGGGGAAGCACAGATACGCAGTATTTT	CASSHGDRGSTDTQYF
TRBJ2-2	.	TRBV4-1	.	TGCGCCAGCAGCCAAGATGGTCAGGGCACCGGGGAGCTGTTTTTT	CASSQDGQGTGELFF
TRBJ2-3	.	TRBV2	TRBD2	TGTGCCAGCAGTGAACCGGCTAGCGGGGGGACTGGGAGTAGCACAGATACGCAGTATTTT	CASSEPASGGTGSSTDTQYF
TRBJ1-2	few	TRBV7-9	TRBD1	TGTGCCAGCAGCTTTGACAGGGGGCCTTTATATGGCTACACCTTC	CASSFDRGPLYGYTF
TRBJ2-3	few	TRBV4-1	.	TGCGCCAGCAGCCAAGAGGCAGGCCAACCGCCCACAGATACGCAGTATTTT	CASSQEAGQPPTDTQYF
TRBJ2-7	.	TRBV7-9	.	TGTGCCAGCAGCTTAGACGTGGGGGATACCCTATCCTACGAGCAGTACTTC	CASSLDVGDTLSYEQYF
TRBJ2-1	many	TRBV6-1	.	TGTGCCAGCAATCGACAGCACCCCTCCTACAATGAGCAGTTCTTC	CASNRQHPSYNEQFF
TRBJ1-1	many	TRBV7-2	TRBD1	TGTGCCAGCAGCGCCCAGGGGGCTTGGGCTTTCTTT	CASSAQGAWAFF
TRBJ2-7	.	TRBV20-1	TRBD2	TGCAGTGCTGGCAGTATGGGACTAGCCTACCACGAGCAGTACTTC	CSAGSMGLAYHEQYF
TRBJ1-1	few	TRBV27	.	TGTGCCAGCAGTTTATCTCAGGGTGGGAGCACTGAAGCTTTCTTT	CASSLSQGGSTEAFF
TRBJ2-7	.	TRBV5-4	.	TGTGCCAGCAGCTATAGAAACGAGCAGTACTTC	CASSYRNEQYF
TRBJ2-2	few	TRBV10-3	.	TGTGCCATCGGGAGGACCGGGGAGCTGTTTTTT	CAIGRTGELFF
TRBJ2-3	.	TRBV6-6	TRBD1	TGTGCCAGCAGTTACCAGGACAGGGGGCGTGCAGATACGCAGTATTTT	CASSYQDRGRADTQYF
TRBJ1-1	.	TRBV4-3	.	TGCGCCAGCAGCCAAGCAGGACACTCGAACTCTGAAGCTTTCTTT	CASSQAGHSNSEAFF
TRBJ2-3	many	TRBV7-2	.	TGTGCCAGCAGCTTCCCGAGGGGGGATACGCAGTATTTT	CASSFPRGDTQYF
TRBJ1-6	few	TRBV19	.	TGTGCCAGTAGTATCAACAGGGATTCACCCCTCCACTTT	CASSINRDSPLHF
TRBJ2-1	.	TRBV25-1	TRBD2	TGTGCCAGCAGTGCCGTAAGCGGGGCCTCCTACAATGAGCAGTTCTTC	CASSAVSGASYNEQFF
TRBJ1-1	.	TRBV6-6	.	TGTGCCAGCAGTTACACCTCGCGGGACGAAGCTTTCTTT	CASSYTSRDEAFF
TRBJ1-1	few	TRBV6-1	TRBD1	TGTGCCAGCATCCCTTTCCGACAGGGTCCTAACACTGAAGCTTTCTTT	CASIPFRQGPNTEAFF
TRBJ2-3	.	TRBV27	.	TGTGCCAGCTCTGTTGGTTGGGACTTCACAGATACGCAGTATTTT	CASSVGWDFTDTQYF
TRBJ1-5	.	TRBV19	TRBD1	TGTGCCAGTAGTCCGGACAGGGGGCTGAGGGATCAGCCCCAGCATTTT	CASSPDRGLRDQPQHF
TRBJ1-1	few	TRBV7-9	.	TGTGCCAGCAGCCAGTACCTCAGTAACACTGAAGCTTTCTTT	CASSQYLSNTEAFF